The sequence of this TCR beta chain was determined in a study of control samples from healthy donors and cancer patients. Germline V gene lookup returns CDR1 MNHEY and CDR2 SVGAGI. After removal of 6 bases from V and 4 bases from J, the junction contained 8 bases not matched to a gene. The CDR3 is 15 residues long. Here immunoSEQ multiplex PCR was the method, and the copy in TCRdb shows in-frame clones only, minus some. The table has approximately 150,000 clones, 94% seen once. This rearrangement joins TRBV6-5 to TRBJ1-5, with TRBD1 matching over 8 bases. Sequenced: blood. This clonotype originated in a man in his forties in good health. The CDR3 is CASRVRTGKNQPQHF. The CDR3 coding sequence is TGTGCCAGCAGGGTCAGGACAGGGAAAAATCAGCCCCAGCATTTT.